This record looks at one T cell receptor beta chain sequence and its context. The source of the sample is a study of T cell clonotyping in hematopoietic cell transplantation. TCRdb's copy holds only in-frame clones and misses some; the assay was immunoSEQ multiplex PCR. This repertoire shows some 5,000 clones, more than 60% found once; its top ten account for approximately 25%. The CDR3 spans 14 residues. Deletions cut 1 base from V and 2 bases from J, with 10 bases between. Germline V gives CDR1 SQVTM, CDR2 ANQGSEA. Sequenced material: PBMCs, taken 100 days after allogeneic stem cell transplant. This clonotype was sampled from a male patient between 45 and 60 years old who had an allogeneic stem cell transplant from an unrelated donor, so the T cells may come from the graft donor. Some clones in this sample may be carry-over from other donors' samples. The V gene is TRBV29-1, the J gene TRBJ2-3, with D hard to call. CDR3 bases: TGCAGCGTTGAAGGGGGAAGGTACACAGATACGCAGTATTTT. Protein sequence: CSVEGGRYTDTQYF.